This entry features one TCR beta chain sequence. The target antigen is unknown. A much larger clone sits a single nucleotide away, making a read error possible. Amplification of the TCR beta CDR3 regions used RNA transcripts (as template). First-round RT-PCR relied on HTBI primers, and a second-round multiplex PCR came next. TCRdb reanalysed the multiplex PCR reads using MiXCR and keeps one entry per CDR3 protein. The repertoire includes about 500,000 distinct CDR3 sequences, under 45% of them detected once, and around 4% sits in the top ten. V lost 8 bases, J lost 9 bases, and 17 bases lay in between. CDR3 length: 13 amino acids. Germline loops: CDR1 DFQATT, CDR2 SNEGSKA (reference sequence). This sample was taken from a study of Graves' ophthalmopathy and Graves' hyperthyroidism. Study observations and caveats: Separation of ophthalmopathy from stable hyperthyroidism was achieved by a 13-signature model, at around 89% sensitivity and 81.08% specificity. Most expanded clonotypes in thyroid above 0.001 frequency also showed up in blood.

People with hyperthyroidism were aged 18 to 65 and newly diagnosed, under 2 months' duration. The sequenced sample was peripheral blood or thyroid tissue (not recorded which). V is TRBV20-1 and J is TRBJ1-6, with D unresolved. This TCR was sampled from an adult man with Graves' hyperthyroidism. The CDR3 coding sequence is TGCAGTTTGGCGACCCAGAGGAGTTCACCCCTCCACTTT. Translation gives CSLATQRSSPLHF.